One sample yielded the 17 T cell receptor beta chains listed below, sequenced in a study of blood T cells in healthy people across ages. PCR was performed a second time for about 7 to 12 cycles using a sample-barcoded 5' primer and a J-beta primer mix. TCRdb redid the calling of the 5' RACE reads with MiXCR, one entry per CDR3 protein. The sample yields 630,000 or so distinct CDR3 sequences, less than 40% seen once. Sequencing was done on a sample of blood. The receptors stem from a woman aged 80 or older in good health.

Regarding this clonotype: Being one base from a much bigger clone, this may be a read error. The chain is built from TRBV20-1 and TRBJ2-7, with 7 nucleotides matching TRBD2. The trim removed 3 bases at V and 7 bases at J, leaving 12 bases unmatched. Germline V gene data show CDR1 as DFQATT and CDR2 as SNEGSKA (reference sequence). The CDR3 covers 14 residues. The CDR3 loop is CSASLPGTNNEQYF. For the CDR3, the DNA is TGCAGTGCTAGCCTCCCCGGGACTAACAATGAGCAGTACTTC.

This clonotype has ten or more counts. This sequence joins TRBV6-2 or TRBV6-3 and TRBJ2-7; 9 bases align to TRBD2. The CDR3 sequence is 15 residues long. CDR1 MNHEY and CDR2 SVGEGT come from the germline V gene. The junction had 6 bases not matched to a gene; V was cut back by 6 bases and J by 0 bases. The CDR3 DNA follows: TGTGCCAGCAGAAGTAGCGGGGGTAGCTCCTACGAGCAGTACTTC. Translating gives CASRSSGGSSYEQYF.

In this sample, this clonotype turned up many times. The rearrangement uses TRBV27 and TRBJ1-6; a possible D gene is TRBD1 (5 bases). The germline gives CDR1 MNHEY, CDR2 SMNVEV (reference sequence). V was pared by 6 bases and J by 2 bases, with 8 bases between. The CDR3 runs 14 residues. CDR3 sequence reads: CASRETAYNSPLHF. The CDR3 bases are TGTGCCAGCAGGGAGACAGCCTATAATTCACCCCTCCACTTT.

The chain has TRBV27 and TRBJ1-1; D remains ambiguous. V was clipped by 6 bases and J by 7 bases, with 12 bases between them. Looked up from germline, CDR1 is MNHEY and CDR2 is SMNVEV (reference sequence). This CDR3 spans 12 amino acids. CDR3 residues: CASSAIGLEAFF. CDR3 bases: TGTGCCAGCAGCGCCATCGGTCTTGAAGCTTTCTTT.

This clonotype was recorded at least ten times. CDR3 amino acids: CASSPRQGDEQYF. The CDR3 nucleotides read TGTGCCAGCTCACCAAGACAGGGTGACGAGCAGTACTTC. The rearrangement uses TRBV18 and TRBJ2-7; the match to TRBD1 covers 7 bases. Germline CDR1 and CDR2: KGHSH and LQKENI. With 2 bases clipped from V and 5 bases from J, the junction kept 3 bases outside the gene matches. The CDR3 is made up of 13 amino acids.

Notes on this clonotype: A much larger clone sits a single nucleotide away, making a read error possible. The CDR3 bases are TGCGCCAGCAGCTTTTTAGGTACTAGCGGTCCTCACAATGAGCAGTACTTC. Residues: CASSFLGTSGPHNEQYF. This rearrangement joins TRBV5-1 to TRBJ2-7, with TRBD2 matching over 8 bases. V shed 2 bases, J shed 7 bases, and the junction held 17 bases outside the gene matches. CDR1 SGHRS and CDR2 YFSETQ come from the germline V gene. The CDR3 contains 17 residues. Filled out from reference TRBV5-1 and TRBJ2-7, the complete variable domain reads KAGVTQTPRYLIKTRGQQVTLSCSPISGHRSVSWYQQTPGQGLQFLFEYFSETQRNKGNFPGRFSGRQFSNSRSEMNVSTLELGDSALYLCASSFLGTSGPHNEQYFGPGTRLTVT.

The CDR3 protein is CASSYGGSGELFF. The CDR3 region has the DNA TGTGCCAGCAGCTACGGGGGATCCGGGGAGCTGTTTTTT. V usage is TRBV3-1 and J usage is TRBJ2-2; TRBD2 is a possible D gene (6 bases). Looked up from germline, CDR1 is LGHDT and CDR2 is YNNKEL (reference sequence). The CDR3 has 13 amino acids. V shed 5 bases and J shed 6 bases, with 10 bases lying between them.

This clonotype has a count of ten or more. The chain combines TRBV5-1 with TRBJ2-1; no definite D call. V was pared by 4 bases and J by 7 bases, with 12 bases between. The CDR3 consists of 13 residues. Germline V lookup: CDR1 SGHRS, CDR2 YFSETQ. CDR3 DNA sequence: TGCGCCAGCAGCGCGGTCGGCCGGAATGAGCAGTTCTTC. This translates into CASSAVGRNEQFF.

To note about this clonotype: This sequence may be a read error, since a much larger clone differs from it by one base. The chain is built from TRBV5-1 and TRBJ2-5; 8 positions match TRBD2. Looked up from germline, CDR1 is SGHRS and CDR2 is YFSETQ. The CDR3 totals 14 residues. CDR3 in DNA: TGCACCAGCAGCGACGGGACTAGAGAAGAGACCCAGTACTTC. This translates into CTSSDGTREETQYF.

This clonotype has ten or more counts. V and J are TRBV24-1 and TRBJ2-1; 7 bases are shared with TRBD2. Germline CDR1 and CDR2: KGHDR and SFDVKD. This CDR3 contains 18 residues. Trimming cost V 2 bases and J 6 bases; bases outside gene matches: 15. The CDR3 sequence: CATSDSRTTAGITNEQFF. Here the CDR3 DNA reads TGTGCCACCAGTGATTCGAGAACGACAGCGGGGATTACCAATGAGCAGTTCTTC.

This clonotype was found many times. CDR3 residues: CASSLALDREYEQYF. For the CDR3, the DNA is TGTGCCAGCAGTCTAGCTCTAGACAGGGAATACGAGCAGTACTTC. V is TRBV7-2 and J is TRBJ2-7; 7 nucleotides align to TRBD1. The CDR3 is made up of 15 amino acids. V was clipped by 6 bases and J by 4 bases; unmatched bases: 12. CDR1 is SGHTA, CDR2 FQGNSA, per germline.

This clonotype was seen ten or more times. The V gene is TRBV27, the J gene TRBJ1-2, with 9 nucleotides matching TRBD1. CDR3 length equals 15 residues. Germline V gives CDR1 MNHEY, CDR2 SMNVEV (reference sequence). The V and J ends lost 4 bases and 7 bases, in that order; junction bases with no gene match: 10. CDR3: CASSSQLQGASGYTF. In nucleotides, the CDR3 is TGTGCCAGCAGTTCCCAGCTACAGGGGGCTTCTGGCTACACCTTC.

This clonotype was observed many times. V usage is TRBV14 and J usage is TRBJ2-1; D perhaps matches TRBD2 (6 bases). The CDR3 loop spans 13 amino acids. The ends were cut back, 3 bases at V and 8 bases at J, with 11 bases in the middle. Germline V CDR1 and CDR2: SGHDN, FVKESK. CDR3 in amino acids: CASSHGWGDEQFF. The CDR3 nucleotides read TGTGCCAGCAGCCATGGATGGGGGGATGAGCAGTTCTTC.

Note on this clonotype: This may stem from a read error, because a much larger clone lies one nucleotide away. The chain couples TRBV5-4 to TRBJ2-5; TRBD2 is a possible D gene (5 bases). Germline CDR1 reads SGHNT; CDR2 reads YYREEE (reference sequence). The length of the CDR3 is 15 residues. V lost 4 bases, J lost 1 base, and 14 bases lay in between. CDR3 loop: CASSVVVAGQETQYF. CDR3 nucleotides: TGTGCCAGCAGCGTGGTCGTGGCGGGCCAAGAGACCCAGTACTTC.

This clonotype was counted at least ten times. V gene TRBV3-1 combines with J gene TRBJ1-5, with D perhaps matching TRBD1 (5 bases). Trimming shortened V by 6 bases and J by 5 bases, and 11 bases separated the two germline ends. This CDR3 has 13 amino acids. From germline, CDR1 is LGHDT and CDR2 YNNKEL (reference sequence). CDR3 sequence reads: CASSNGGDQPQHF. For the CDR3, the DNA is TGTGCCAGCAGTAACGGGGGGGATCAGCCCCAGCATTTT.

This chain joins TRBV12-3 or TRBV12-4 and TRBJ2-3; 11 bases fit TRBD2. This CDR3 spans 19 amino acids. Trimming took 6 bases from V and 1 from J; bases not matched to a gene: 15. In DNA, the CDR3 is TGTGCCAGCAGCCCCCAAGGCGAGCTAGCGGGGGGACGCACAGATACGCAGTATTTT. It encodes CASSPQGELAGGRTDTQYF.

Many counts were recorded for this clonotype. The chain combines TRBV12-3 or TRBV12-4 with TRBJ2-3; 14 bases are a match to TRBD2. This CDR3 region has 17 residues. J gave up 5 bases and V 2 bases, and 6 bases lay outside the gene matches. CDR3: CASSLTIGLAGGDTQYF. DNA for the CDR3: TGTGCCAGCAGTTTAACAATAGGACTAGCGGGGGGAGATACGCAGTATTTT.